This T cell receptor beta chain appears in the sequencing data of a study of cytomegalovirus exposure and HLA in healthy donors. In the study overall: Under 90% of 300 to 450 genotyped donors fell in the Caucasian-associated ancestry cluster. Study-wide findings and caveats: Using the classifier, cytomegalovirus status was reportedly diagnosed with high specificity and sensitivity. Presence/absence analysis assumed near-uniform sequencing depth across donors.

V lost 6 bases and J 6 bases, leaving 21 bases between the germline ends. The CDR3 is 16 amino acids. Germline V gene data show CDR1 as LNHDA and CDR2 as SQIVND (reference sequence). In the PCR, 60 Vbeta and 13 Jbeta primers were used. Method: immunoSEQ multiplex PCR; TCRdb's copy keeps in-frame clones and lacks some. The top ten clones hold 0.38% of a sample with under 200,000 clones, approximately 84% of them seen once. With regard to this clone: The target antigen is unknown.

The sequence came from a boy aged 2-9 years in good health and CMV-seronegative. The rearrangement links TRBV19 to TRBJ2-1; possible D gene TRBD2, 5 bases. The material sequenced was PBMCs. CDR3 region: CASRPVGGVGGNEQFF. As DNA, the CDR3 is TGTGCCAGTAGGCCGGTAGGTGGCGTCGGAGGCAATGAGCAGTTCTTC.